This T cell receptor (beta chain) comes out of a study of blood T cell repertoires in COVID-19. In the study overall: Whether acute or convalescent, the COVID-19 samples came from the United States, Italy and Spain. The analysed material was cDNA or gDNA that came from T cells, B-cell-depleted T cells, or PBMCs.

Per the original methods: Nucleated cell counts were estimated from reference gene primer amplification. Clones were read by immunoSEQ multiplex PCR, and TCRdb kept only the in-frame ones, dropping some. From that table come the V and J calls and clone size; the DNA was used to work out D and trimming. This repertoire shows around 300,000 clones, 88% found once; its top ten account for roughly 4.1%. The ends were cut back, 4 bases at V and 1 base at J, with 14 bases in the middle. Per germline, CDR1 SGHRS and CDR2 YFSETQ. This CDR3 comprises 15 residues. The chain has TRBV5-1 and TRBJ1-2, with D maybe TRBD1 (6 bases). Sequencing was performed on peripheral blood. This receptor was taken from a woman in her fifties or sixties with active or convalescent COVID-19. CDR3 DNA sequence: TGCGCCAGCAGCCAGACAGGATTTTTTAACTATGGCTACACCTTC. It translates to CASSQTGFFNYGYTF.